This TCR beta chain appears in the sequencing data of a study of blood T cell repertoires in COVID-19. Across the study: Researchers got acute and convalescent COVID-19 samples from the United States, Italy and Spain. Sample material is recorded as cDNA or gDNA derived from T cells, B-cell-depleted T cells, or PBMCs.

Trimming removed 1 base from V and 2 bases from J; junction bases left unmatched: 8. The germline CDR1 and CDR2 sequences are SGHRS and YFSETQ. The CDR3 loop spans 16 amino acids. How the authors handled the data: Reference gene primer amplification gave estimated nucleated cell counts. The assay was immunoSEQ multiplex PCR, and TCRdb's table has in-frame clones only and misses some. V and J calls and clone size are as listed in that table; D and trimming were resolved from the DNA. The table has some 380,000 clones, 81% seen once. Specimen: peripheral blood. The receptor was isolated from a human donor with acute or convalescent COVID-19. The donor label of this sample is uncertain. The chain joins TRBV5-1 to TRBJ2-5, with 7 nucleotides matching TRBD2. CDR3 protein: CASSLSHSSGQETQYF. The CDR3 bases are TGCGCCAGCAGCTTGTCCCACTCTAGCGGACAAGAGACCCAGTACTTC.